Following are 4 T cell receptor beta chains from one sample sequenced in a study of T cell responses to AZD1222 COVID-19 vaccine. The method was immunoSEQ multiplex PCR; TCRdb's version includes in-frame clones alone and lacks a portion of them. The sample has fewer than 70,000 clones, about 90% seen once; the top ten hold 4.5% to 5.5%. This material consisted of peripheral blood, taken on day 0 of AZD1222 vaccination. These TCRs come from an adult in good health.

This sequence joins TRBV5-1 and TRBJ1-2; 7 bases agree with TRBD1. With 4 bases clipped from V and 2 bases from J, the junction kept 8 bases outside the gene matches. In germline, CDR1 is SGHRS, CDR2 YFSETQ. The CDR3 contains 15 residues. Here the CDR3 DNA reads TGCGCCAGCAGCCGATTGGAGACAGGGAACTATGGCTACACCTTC. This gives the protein CASSRLETGNYGYTF.

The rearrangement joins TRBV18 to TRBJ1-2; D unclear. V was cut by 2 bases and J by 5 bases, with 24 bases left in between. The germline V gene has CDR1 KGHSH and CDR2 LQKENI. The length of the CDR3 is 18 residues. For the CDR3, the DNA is TGTGCCAGCTCACCATTGGAGGTGGGCGACATAGGGTTATATGGCTACACCTTC. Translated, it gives CASSPLEVGDIGLYGYTF.

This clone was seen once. The DNA of the CDR3 is TGTGCCAGCAGCGTGGGTGGGATAACTAATGAAAAACTGTTTTTT. Translating gives CASSVGGITNEKLFF. The genes are TRBV11-2 and TRBJ1-4; D is uncertain. V was clipped by 5 bases and J by 1 base, with 11 bases between them. Germline CDR1 reads SGHAT; CDR2 reads FQNNGV. There are 15 residues in the CDR3.

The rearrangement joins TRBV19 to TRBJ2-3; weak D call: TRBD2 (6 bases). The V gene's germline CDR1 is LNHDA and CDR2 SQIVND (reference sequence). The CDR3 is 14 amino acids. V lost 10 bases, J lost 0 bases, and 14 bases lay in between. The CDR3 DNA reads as TGTGCCACCAGAAGGACTACCAGCACAGATACGCAGTATTTT. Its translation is CATRRTTSTDTQYF.